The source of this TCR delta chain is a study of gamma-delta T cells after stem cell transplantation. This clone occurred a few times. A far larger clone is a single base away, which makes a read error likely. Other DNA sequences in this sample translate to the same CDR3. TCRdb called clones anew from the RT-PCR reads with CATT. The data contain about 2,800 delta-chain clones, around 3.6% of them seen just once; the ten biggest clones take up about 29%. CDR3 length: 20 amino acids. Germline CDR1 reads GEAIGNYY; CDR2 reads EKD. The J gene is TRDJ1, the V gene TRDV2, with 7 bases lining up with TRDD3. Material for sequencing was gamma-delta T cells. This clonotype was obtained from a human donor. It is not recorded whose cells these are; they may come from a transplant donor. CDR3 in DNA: TGTGCCTGTGACACCGTTTCCACTTCTGGGGGTCCTTCGTACACCGATAAACTCATCTTC. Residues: CACDTVSTSGGPSYTDKLIF.